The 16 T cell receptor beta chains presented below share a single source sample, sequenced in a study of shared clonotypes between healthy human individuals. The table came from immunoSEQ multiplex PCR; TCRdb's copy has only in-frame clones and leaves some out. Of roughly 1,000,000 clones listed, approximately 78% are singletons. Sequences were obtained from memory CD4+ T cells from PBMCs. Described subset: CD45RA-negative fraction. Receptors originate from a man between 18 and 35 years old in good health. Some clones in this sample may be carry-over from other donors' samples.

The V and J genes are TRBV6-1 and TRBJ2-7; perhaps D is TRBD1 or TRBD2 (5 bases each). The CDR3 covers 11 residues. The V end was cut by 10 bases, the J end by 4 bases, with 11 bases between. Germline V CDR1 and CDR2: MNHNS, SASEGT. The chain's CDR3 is CATAGRYEQYF. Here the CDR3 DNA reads TGTGCCACCGCAGGGAGATACGAGCAGTACTTC.

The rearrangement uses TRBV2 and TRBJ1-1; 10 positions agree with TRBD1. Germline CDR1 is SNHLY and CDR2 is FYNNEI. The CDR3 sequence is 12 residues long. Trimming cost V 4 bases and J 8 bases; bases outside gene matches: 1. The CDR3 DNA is TGTGCCAGCAGTGTGGACAGGGGGGAAGCTTTCTTT. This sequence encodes CASSVDRGEAFF.

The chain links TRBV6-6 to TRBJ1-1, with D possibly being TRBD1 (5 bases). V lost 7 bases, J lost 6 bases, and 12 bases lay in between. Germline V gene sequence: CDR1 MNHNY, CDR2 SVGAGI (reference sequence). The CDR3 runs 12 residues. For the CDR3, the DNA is TGTGCCAGCACCTACGGGGGACCTGAAGCTTTCTTT. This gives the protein CASTYGGPEAFF.

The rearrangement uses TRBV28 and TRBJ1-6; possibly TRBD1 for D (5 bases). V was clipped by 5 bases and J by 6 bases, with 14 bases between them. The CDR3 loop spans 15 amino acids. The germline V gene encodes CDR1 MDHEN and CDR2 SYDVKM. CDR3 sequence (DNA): TGTGCCAGCAGTGCTTATCAGGGTGGTAATTCACCCCTCCACTTT. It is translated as CASSAYQGGNSPLHF.

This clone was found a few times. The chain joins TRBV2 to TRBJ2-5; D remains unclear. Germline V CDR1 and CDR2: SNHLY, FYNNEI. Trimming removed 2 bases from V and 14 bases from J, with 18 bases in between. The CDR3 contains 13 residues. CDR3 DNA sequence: TGTGCCAGCAGTGAACGGTGGTCGTCGTCTCCCTACTTC. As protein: CASSERWSSSPYF.

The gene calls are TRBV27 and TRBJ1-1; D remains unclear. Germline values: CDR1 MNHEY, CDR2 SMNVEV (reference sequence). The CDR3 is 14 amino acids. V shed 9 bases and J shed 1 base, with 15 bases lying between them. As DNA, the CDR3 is TGTGCCAGTAAAACCAGGACCAAGAACACTGAAGCTTTCTTT. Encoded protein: CASKTRTKNTEAFF.

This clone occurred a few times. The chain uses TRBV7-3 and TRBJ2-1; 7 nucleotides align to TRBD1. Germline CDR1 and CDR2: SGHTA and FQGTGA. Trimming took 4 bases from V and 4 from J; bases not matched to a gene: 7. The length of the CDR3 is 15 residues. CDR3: CASSYSGQFYNEQFF. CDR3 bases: TGTGCCAGCAGCTACTCGGGACAGTTTTACAATGAGCAGTTCTTC.

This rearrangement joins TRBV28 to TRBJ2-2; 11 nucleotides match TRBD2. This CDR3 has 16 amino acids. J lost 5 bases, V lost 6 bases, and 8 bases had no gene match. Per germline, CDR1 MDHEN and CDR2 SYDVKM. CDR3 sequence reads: CASSDSGTSGTGELFF. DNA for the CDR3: TGTGCCAGCAGCGACTCCGGGACTAGCGGAACCGGGGAGCTGTTTTTT.

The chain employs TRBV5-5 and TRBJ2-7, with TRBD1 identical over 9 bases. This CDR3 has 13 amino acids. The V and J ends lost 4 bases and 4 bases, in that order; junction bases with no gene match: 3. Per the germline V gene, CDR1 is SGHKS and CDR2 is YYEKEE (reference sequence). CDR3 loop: CASSTGGKYEQYF. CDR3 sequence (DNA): TGTGCCAGCAGCACAGGGGGCAAGTACGAGCAGTACTTC.

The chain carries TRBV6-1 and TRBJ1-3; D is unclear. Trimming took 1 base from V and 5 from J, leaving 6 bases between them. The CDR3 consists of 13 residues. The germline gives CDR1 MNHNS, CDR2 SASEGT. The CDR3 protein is CASSEELRNTIYF. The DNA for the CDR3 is TGTGCCAGCAGTGAAGAATTGAGAAACACCATATATTTT.

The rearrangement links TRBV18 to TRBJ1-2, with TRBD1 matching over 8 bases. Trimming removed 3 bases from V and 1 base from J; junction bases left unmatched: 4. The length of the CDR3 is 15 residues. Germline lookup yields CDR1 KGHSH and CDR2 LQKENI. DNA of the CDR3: TGTGCCAGCTCACCTTTGGGACAGGATAACTATGGCTACACCTTC. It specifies CASSPLGQDNYGYTF.

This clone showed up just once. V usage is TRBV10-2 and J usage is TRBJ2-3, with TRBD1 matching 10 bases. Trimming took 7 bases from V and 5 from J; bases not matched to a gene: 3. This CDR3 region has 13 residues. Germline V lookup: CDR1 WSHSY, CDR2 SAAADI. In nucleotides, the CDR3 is TGCGCCAGCAAAGGACAGGGGGGAGATACGCAGTATTTT. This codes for CASKGQGGDTQYF.

DNA of the CDR3: TGTGCCAGCAGTGTGAGCTCCGGGGGCGCTGGCTACACCTTC. Translation gives CASSVSSGGAGYTF. The chain has TRBV6-1 and TRBJ1-2; possibly TRBD1 for D (6 bases). In germline, CDR1 is MNHNS, CDR2 SASEGT. V was shortened by 4 bases and J by 7 bases, with 16 bases between the two germline ends. This CDR3 spans 14 amino acids.

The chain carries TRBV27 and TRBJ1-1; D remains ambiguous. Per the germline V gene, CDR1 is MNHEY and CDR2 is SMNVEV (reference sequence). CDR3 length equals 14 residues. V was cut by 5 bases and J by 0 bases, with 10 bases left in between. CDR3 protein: CASSPRRMNTEAFF. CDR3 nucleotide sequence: TGTGCCAGCAGTCCCCGCCGCATGAACACTGAAGCTTTCTTT.

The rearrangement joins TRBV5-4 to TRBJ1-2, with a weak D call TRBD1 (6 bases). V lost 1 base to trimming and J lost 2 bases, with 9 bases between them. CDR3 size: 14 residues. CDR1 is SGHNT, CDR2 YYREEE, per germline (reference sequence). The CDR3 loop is CASSLRDNNYGYTF. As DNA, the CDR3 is TGTGCCAGCAGCTTGCGGGACAACAACTATGGCTACACCTTC.

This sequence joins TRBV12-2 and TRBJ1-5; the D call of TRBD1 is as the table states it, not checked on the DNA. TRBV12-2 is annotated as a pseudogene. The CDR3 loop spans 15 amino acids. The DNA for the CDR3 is TGTGCAAGTCGCCTCGACAGGGCCCCCAATCAGCCCCAGCATTTT. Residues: CASRLDRAPNQPQHF.